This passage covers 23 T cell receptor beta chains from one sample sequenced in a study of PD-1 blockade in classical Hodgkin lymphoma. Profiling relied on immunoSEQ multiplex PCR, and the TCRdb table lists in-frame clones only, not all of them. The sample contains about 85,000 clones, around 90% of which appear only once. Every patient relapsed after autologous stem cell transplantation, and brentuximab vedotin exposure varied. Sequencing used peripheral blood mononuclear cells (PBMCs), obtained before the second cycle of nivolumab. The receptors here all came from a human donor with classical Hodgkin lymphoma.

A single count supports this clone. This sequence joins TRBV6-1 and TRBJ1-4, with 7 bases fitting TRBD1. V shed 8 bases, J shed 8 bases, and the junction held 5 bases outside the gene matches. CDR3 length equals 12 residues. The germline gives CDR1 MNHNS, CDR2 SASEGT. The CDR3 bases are TGTGCCAGCCAGCAGGGGGTCGAAAAACTGTTTTTT. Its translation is CASQQGVEKLFF.

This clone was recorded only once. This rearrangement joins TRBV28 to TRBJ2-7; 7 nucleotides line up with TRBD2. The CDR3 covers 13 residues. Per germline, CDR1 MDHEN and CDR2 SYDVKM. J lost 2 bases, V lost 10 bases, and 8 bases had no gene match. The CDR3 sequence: CATTSVNPYEQYF. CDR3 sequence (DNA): TGTGCCACCACTAGCGTCAACCCCTACGAGCAGTACTTC.

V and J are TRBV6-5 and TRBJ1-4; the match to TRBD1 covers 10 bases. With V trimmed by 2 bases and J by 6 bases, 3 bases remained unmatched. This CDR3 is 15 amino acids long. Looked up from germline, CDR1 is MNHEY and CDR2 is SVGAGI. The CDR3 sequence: CASSYPGTGDEKLFF. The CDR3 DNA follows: TGTGCCAGCAGTTACCCCGGGACAGGGGATGAAAAACTGTTTTTT.

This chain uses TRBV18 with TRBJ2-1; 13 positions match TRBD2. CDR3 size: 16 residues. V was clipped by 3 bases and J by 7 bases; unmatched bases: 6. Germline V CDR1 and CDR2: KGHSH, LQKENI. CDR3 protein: CASSPRGTSGINEQFF. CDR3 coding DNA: TGTGCCAGCTCACCGCGTGGGACTAGCGGGATAAATGAGCAGTTCTTC.

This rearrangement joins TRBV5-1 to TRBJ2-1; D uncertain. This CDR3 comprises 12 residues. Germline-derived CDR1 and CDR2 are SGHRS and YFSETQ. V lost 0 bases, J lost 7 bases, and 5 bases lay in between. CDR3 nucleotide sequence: TGCGCCAGCAGCTTGGGGTTGAATGAGCAGTTCTTC. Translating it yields CASSLGLNEQFF.

As DNA, the CDR3 is TGTGCCAGCAGCTTAGAGGGGCTTAGCTCCTACGAGCAGTACTTC. Residues: CASSLEGLSSYEQYF. This chain uses TRBV7-9 with TRBJ2-7, with D maybe TRBD1 (5 bases). This CDR3 spans 15 amino acids. From germline, CDR1 is SEHNR and CDR2 FQNEAQ (reference sequence). The ends were cut back, 1 base at V and 0 bases at J, with 10 bases in the middle.

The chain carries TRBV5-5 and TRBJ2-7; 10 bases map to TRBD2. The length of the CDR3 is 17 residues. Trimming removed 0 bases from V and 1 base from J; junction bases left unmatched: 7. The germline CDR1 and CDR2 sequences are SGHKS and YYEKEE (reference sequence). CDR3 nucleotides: TGTGCCAGCAGCTTGGGTTGGGGGACTAGCGAATCCTACGAGCAGTACTTC. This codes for CASSLGWGTSESYEQYF.

CDR3 coding DNA: TGTGCCAGTAGTATAGGCGATGGCTACACCTTC. Protein sequence: CASSIGDGYTF. The V call is TRBV19, the J call TRBJ1-2; D not certain. Between the trimmed V and J ends, which lost 1 base and 6 bases, there was a span of 3 bases. This CDR3 comprises 11 residues. Germline V CDR1 and CDR2: LNHDA, SQIVND (reference sequence).

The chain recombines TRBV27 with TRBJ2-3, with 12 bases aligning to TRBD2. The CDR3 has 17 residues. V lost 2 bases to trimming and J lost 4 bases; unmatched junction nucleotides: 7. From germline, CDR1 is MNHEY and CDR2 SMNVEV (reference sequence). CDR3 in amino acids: CASSLGLAGIVPDTQYF. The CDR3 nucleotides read TGTGCCAGCAGTTTAGGACTAGCGGGAATCGTACCAGATACGCAGTATTTT.

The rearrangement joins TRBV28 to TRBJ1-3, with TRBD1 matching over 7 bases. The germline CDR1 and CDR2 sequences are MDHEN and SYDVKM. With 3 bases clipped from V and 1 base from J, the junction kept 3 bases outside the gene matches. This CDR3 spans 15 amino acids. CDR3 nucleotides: TGTGCCAGCAGTTTCACAGGGGCGTCTGGAAACACCATATATTTT. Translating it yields CASSFTGASGNTIYF.

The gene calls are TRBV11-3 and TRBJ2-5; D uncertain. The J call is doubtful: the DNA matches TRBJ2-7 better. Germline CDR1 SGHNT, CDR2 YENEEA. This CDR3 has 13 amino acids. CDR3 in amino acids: CASSPGGAYEQYF. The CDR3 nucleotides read TGTGCCAGCAGCCCCGGTGGAGCCTACGAGCAGTACTTC.

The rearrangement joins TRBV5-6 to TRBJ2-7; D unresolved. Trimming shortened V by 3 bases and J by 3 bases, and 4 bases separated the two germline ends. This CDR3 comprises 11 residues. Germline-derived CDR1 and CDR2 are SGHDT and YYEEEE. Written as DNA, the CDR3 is TGTGCCAGCAGCTCTCTCTACGAGCAGTACTTC. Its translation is CASSSLYEQYF.

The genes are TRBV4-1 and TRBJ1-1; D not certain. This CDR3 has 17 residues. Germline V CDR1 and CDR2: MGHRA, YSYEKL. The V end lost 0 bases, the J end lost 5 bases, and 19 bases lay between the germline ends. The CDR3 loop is CASSQDLRRGRETEAFF. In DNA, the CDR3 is TGCGCCAGCAGCCAAGATTTAAGGAGAGGGAGGGAAACTGAAGCTTTCTTT.

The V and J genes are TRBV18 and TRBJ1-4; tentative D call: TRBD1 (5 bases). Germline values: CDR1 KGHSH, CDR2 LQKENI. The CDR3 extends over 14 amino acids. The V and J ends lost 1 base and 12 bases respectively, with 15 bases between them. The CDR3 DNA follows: TGTGCCAGCTCACCACAGGGACTCGTGAGGGAACTGTTTTTT. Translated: CASSPQGLVRELFF.

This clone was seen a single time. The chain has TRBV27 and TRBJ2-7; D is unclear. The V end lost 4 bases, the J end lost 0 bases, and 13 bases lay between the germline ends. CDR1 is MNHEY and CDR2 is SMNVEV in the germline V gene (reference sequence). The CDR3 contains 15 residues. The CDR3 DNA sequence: TGTGCCAGCAGTTCGTCCGGTTTTAGCTCCTACGAGCAGTACTTC. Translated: CASSSSGFSSYEQYF.

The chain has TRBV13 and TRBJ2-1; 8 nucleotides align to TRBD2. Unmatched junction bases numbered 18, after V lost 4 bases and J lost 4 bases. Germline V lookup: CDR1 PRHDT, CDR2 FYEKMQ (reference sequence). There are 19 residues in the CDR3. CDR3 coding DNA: TGTGCCAGCAGCTCAATACTCACCGGGGGGGCGCGTCGATACAATGAGCAGTTCTTC. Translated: CASSSILTGGARRYNEQFF.

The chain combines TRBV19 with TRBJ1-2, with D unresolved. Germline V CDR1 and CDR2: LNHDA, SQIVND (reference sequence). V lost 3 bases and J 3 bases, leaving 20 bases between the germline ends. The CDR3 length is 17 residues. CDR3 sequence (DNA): TGTGCCAGTAGTATTCTTGGGCAGGCCGCTCGGGACTATGGCTACACCTTC. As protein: CASSILGQAARDYGYTF.

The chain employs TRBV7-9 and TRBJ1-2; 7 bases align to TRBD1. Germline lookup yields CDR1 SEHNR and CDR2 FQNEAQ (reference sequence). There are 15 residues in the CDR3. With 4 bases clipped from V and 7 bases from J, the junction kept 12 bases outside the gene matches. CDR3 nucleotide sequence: TGTGCCAGCAGCTCCGCCAGGGGGTTGTTGGCTGGCTACACCTTC. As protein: CASSSARGLLAGYTF.

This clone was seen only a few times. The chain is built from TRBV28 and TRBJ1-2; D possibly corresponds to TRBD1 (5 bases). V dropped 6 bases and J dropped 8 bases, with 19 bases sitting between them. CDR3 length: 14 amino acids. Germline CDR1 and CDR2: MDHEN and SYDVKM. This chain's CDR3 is CASSRPARGEGYTF. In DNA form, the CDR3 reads TGTGCCAGCAGCCGCCCGGCCCGGGGGGAGGGCTACACCTTC.

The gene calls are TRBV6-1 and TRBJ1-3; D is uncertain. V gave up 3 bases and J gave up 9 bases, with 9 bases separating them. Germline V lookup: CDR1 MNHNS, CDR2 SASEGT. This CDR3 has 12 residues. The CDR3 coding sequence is TGTGCCAGCAGTGAGGGTGCAGTCACCATATATTTT. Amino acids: CASSEGAVTIYF.

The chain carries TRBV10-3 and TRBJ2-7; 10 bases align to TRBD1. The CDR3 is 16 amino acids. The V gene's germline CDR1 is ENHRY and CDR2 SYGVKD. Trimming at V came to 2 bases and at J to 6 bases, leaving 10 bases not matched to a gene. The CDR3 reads CAISEPGTGDSGEQYF. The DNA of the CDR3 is TGTGCCATCAGTGAGCCCGGGACAGGGGATTCGGGCGAGCAGTACTTC.

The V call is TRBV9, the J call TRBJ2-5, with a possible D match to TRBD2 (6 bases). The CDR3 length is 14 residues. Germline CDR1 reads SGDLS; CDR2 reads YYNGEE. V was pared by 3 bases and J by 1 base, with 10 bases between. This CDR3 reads CASSAGDFQETQYF. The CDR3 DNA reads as TGTGCCAGCAGCGCGGGGGACTTCCAAGAGACCCAGTACTTC.

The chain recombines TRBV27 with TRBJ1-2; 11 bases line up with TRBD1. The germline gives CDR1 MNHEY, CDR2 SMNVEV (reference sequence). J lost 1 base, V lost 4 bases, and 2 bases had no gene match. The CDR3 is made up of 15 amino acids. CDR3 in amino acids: CASSSGQGGNYGYTF. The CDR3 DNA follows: TGTGCCAGCAGTTCGGGACAGGGGGGTAACTATGGCTACACCTTC.